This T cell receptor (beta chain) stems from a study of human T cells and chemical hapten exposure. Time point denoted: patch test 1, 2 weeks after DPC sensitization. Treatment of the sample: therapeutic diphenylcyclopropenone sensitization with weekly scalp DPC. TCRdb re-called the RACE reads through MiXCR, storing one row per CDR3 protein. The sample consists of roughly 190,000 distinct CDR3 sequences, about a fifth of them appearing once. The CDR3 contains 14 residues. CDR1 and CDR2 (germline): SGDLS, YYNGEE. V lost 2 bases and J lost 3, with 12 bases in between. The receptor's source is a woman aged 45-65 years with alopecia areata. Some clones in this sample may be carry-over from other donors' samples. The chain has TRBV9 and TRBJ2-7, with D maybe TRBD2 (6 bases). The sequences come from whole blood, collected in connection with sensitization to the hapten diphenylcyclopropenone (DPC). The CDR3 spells CASSVGGVGYEQYF. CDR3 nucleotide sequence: TGTGCCAGCAGCGTCGGGGGAGTTGGCTACGAGCAGTACTTC.